The 32 T cell receptor beta chains below all came from one sample that was sequenced in a study of Graves' ophthalmopathy and Graves' hyperthyroidism. Transcripts of RNA were the source for amplifying TCR beta CDR3 regions. HTBI-primed RT-PCR formed the first round, and a multiplex PCR formed the second. A single record per CDR3 protein comes from TCRdb applying MiXCR to the multiplex PCR reads. The table lists about 740,000 distinct CDR3 sequences, 40% of them singletons. The material sequenced was peripheral blood. These receptors all stem from an adult man with Graves' ophthalmopathy.

V and J are TRBV10-3 and TRBJ1-1; 8 positions match TRBD1. V lost 10 bases to trimming and J lost 5 bases; unmatched junction nucleotides: 12. The CDR3 consists of 14 residues. Germline-derived CDR1 and CDR2 are ENHRY and SYGVKD. The CDR3 loop reads CASRLQGGSTEAFF. The CDR3 DNA reads as TGTGCCAGCAGATTACAGGGGGGGTCAACTGAAGCTTTCTTT.

This clonotype was picked up a small number of times. The V call is TRBV20-1, the J call TRBJ1-1, with D perhaps TRBD1 (5 bases). The CDR3 length is 11 residues. CDR1 and CDR2 (germline): DFQATT, SNEGSKA (reference sequence). Deletions cut 4 bases from V and 4 bases from J, with 7 bases between. CDR3 region: CSAITGTEAFF. The CDR3 nucleotides read TGCAGTGCTATCACAGGCACTGAAGCTTTCTTT.

This clonotype was counted between two and nine times. The DNA for the CDR3 is TGTGCCAGCAGCGCGGACGGGATCTCTGGAAACACCATATATTTT. Amino acid sequence: CASSADGISGNTIYF. The rearrangement uses TRBV7-3 and TRBJ1-3; D uncertain. V was pared by 5 bases and J by 0 bases, with 11 bases between. CDR1 and CDR2 (germline): SGHTA, FQGTGA. The CDR3 runs 15 residues.

This clonotype was seen repeatedly, ten times or more. The V call is TRBV7-9, the J call TRBJ1-1; D is unresolved. Trimming removed 2 bases from V and 6 bases from J, with 4 bases in between. Germline V gene sequence: CDR1 SEHNR, CDR2 FQNEAQ (reference sequence). There are 11 residues in the CDR3. CDR3 DNA: TGTGCCAGCAGCTTAAAGGCTGAAGCTTTCTTT. This gives the protein CASSLKAEAFF.

CDR3 nucleotide sequence: TGCAGTGCTAGTTGGCGTCGCCAAGAGACCCAGTACTTC. Its protein product is CSASWRRQETQYF. V and J are TRBV20-1 and TRBJ2-5; no clear D. The CDR3 is 13 amino acids. Trimming removed 3 bases at V and 1 base at J, with 9 bases between. Looked up from germline, CDR1 is DFQATT and CDR2 is SNEGSKA (reference sequence).

This clonotype was seen at least ten times. V gene TRBV7-9 combines with J gene TRBJ2-7; the D gene is possibly TRBD2 (6 bases). The CDR3 is made up of 13 amino acids. Trimming cost V 2 bases and J 5 bases, with 10 bases left between them. CDR1 and CDR2 (germline): SEHNR, FQNEAQ (reference sequence). The CDR3 here is CASSLRGTNEQYF. CDR3 coding DNA: TGTGCCAGCAGCTTACGGGGGACGAACGAGCAGTACTTC.

V usage is TRBV19 and J usage is TRBJ1-1; a possible D gene is TRBD1 (5 bases). The V and J ends lost 4 bases and 1 base respectively, with 16 bases between them. The CDR3 contains 16 residues. Germline loops: CDR1 LNHDA, CDR2 SQIVND (reference sequence). CDR3 in DNA: TGTGCCAGTAGTACCTCGGCGGACACTGCGAACACTGAAGCTTTCTTT. It encodes CASSTSADTANTEAFF.

This clonotype has only a few counts. The CDR3 loop reads CSASFPDYEQYF. The DNA for the CDR3 is TGCAGTGCTAGTTTCCCGGACTACGAGCAGTACTTC. The chain recombines TRBV20-1 with TRBJ2-7; the D is unclear. Germline values: CDR1 DFQATT, CDR2 SNEGSKA (reference sequence). The V end lost 3 bases, the J end lost 3 bases, and 9 bases lay between the germline ends. The CDR3 length is 12 residues.

This sequence joins TRBV7-9 and TRBJ2-5; 14 nucleotides line up with TRBD2. The CDR3 spans 17 residues. The germline V gene has CDR1 SEHNR and CDR2 FQNEAQ (reference sequence). Trimming removed 5 bases from V and 2 bases from J; junction bases left unmatched: 7. Here the CDR3 reads CASSPLGTSGGQETQYF. CDR3 nucleotides: TGTGCCAGCAGCCCTCTTGGGACTAGCGGGGGACAAGAGACCCAGTACTTC.

This clonotype was observed at least ten times. This rearrangement joins TRBV24-1 to TRBJ1-2, with D possibly matching TRBD1 (5 bases). Per germline, CDR1 KGHDR and CDR2 SFDVKD. This CDR3 is built from 13 residues. V lost 9 bases, J lost 3 bases, and 13 bases lay in between. The CDR3 region has the DNA TGTGCCACCGCTCGGGACGATGACTATGGCTACACCTTC. Its protein product is CATARDDDYGYTF.

This clonotype was detected ten times or more. This sequence joins TRBV10-3 and TRBJ1-6, with a weak D call TRBD1 (6 bases). Looked up from germline, CDR1 is ENHRY and CDR2 is SYGVKD. The CDR3 sequence is 13 residues long. Trimming pared 10 bases from V and 5 bases from J, leaving 12 bases between. The CDR3 DNA reads as TGTGCCACTGCAGGGGATAATAATTCACCCCTCCACTTT. Amino acids: CATAGDNNSPLHF.

The chain has TRBV29-1 and TRBJ1-1, with D tentatively TRBD1 (6 bases). Germline V gene data show CDR1 as SQVTM and CDR2 as ANQGSEA. This CDR3 spans 13 amino acids. V lost 6 bases to trimming and J lost 2 bases, with 13 bases between them. The CDR3 loop reads CSVVTGQNTEAFF. CDR3 nucleotide sequence: TGCAGCGTAGTGACGGGACAAAACACTGAAGCTTTCTTT.

This sequence joins TRBV19 and TRBJ1-1; D might be TRBD1 (5 bases). CDR1 and CDR2 from the germline V gene are LNHDA and SQIVND (reference sequence). V was pared by 6 bases and J by 6 bases, with 20 bases between. CDR3 length: 15 amino acids. Written as DNA, the CDR3 is TGTGCCAGTAGCAACTTCCCCGGGGGTTCCCCTGAAGCTTTCTTT. It yields the protein CASSNFPGGSPEAFF.

J is TRBJ2-2 and V is TRBV25-1; tentative D call: TRBD2 (5 bases). Per the germline V gene, CDR1 is MGHDK and CDR2 is SYGVNS. This CDR3 spans 13 amino acids. The V gene lost 6 bases and the J gene lost 5 bases, with 10 bases spanning the gap. The CDR3 is CASRQERTGELFF. In DNA form, the CDR3 reads TGTGCCAGCAGACAAGAGCGGACCGGGGAGCTGTTTTTT.

The chain has TRBV4-3 and TRBJ1-1; D uncertain. Trimming left V 0 bases short and J 0 bases short, with 11 bases between. CDR1 LGHNA and CDR2 YSLEER come from the germline V gene. This CDR3 region has 16 residues. CDR3: CASSQDPVGLNTEAFF. CDR3 DNA sequence: TGCGCCAGCAGCCAAGATCCAGTTGGGTTGAACACTGAAGCTTTCTTT.

This clonotype was seen a handful of times. The chain couples TRBV25-1 to TRBJ2-2; D perhaps matches TRBD2 (5 bases). The ends were cut back, 6 bases at V and 4 bases at J, with 15 bases in the middle. Germline V gene lookup returns CDR1 MGHDK and CDR2 SYGVNS. The CDR3 is made up of 15 amino acids. This chain's CDR3 is CASSPTSAGTGELFF. CDR3 in DNA: TGTGCCAGCAGCCCGACCTCCGCGGGCACCGGGGAGCTGTTTTTT.

This clonotype has more than one count but fewer than ten. The chain combines TRBV10-1 with TRBJ1-1; D may be TRBD1 (5 bases). V shed 0 bases and J shed 1 base, with 9 bases lying between them. Per the germline V gene, CDR1 is WNHNN and CDR2 is SYGVQD (reference sequence). There are 15 residues in the CDR3. The CDR3 region has the DNA TGCGCCAGCAGTGAGTCTTTGGGGCCGAACACTGAAGCTTTCTTT. The encoded protein is CASSESLGPNTEAFF.

This clonotype was counted between two and nine times. V usage is TRBV5-6 and J usage is TRBJ2-5, with 9 bases matching TRBD1. This CDR3 comprises 16 residues. Germline V CDR1 and CDR2: SGHDT, YYEEEE. Trimming removed 10 bases from V and 5 bases from J; junction bases left unmatched: 18. CDR3: CAWSPTDRGGVETQYF. The CDR3 nucleotides read TGTGCCTGGAGTCCAACGGACAGGGGTGGCGTGGAGACCCAGTACTTC.

There are a few counts of this clonotype. Here the CDR3 reads CASKRDRGRLQINQPQHF. The CDR3 bases are TGCGCCAGCAAAAGAGACAGGGGCCGACTCCAAATTAATCAGCCCCAGCATTTT. V gene TRBV10-1 combines with J gene TRBJ1-5, with 8 bases identical to TRBD1. The germline V gene has CDR1 WNHNN and CDR2 SYGVQD (reference sequence). The V and J ends lost 7 bases and 4 bases, in that order; junction bases with no gene match: 18. The CDR3 is made up of 18 amino acids.

This clonotype was counted ten times or more. V gene TRBV15 combines with J gene TRBJ1-3; tentatively, D is TRBD1 (6 bases). The CDR3 loop spans 13 amino acids. The germline CDR1 and CDR2 sequences are LNHNV and YYDKDF (reference sequence). With 4 bases removed from V and 3 bases from J, the gap between germline ends came to 7 bases. CDR3 loop: CATSTGVGNTIYF. CDR3 coding DNA: TGTGCCACCAGCACAGGGGTTGGAAACACCATATATTTT.

This clonotype was picked up many times. As DNA, the CDR3 is TGTGCCAGCAGCGTTGACAGAAACGGGGAAAAACTGTTTTTT. Its translation: CASSVDRNGEKLFF. The rearrangement uses TRBV9 and TRBJ1-4; TRBD1 is a possible D gene (5 bases). CDR3 length: 14 amino acids. Trimming stripped 2 bases from V and 8 bases from J, with 13 bases between. Germline V lookup: CDR1 SGDLS, CDR2 YYNGEE.

This clonotype has a handful of counts. The rearrangement links TRBV12-3 or TRBV12-4 to TRBJ1-1; 11 nucleotides line up with TRBD1. The trim removed 5 bases at V and 0 bases at J, leaving 5 bases unmatched. This CDR3 has 16 residues. Here the CDR3 reads CASSQGQGAMNTEAFF. The CDR3 coding sequence is TGTGCCAGCAGTCAAGGACAGGGGGCAATGAACACTGAAGCTTTCTTT.

Comments on this clonotype: A junction boundary mismatches the germline segment, possibly from a read error. The chain uses TRBV10-3 and TRBJ1-1; D is perhaps TRBD1 (6 bases). CDR3 length: 12 amino acids. Germline V CDR1 and CDR2: ENHRY, SYGVKD. CDR3 in DNA: TGTGCCAGCAGTTGGGCACAGGGAGAAGCTTTCTTT. Its translation is CASSWAQGEAFF.

On this clonotype itself: Because it lacks the conserved phenylalanine or tryptophan at the end, this CDR3 is likely a read error. It is unclear where the CDR3 begins or ends on the DNA, so no DNA is shown, and the CDR3 is as TCRdb lists it. This chain connects TRBV9 to TRBJ2-7; the table assigns TRBD1, which was not confirmed against the DNA. The CDR3 is 10 residues long, ends included. Germline-derived CDR1 and CDR2 are SGDLS and YYNGEE. The CDR3 sequence: CAGSVTGGCL.

The chain joins TRBV29-1 to TRBJ2-2; 7 bases are a match to TRBD1. Germline lookup yields CDR1 SQVTM and CDR2 ANQGSEA. The CDR3 loop spans 13 amino acids. V shed 6 bases, J shed 0 bases, and the junction held 1 base outside the gene matches. The CDR3 DNA reads as TGCAGCGTCACAGGGGCGAACACCGGGGAGCTGTTTTTT. It codes for CSVTGANTGELFF.

The rearrangement uses TRBV11-2 and TRBJ1-2; 12 nucleotides agree with TRBD1. Losses at the gene ends were 5 bases for V and 4 bases for J; bases not matched to a gene: 5. Per germline, CDR1 SGHAT and CDR2 FQNNGV. The CDR3 extends over 15 amino acids. The CDR3 DNA follows: TGTGCCAGCAGCACGGGACAGGGGGCGATCTATGGCTACACCTTC. It translates to CASSTGQGAIYGYTF.

This clonotype has more than one count but fewer than ten. Here the CDR3 DNA reads TGTGCCAGTAGTATAGATTTCGACACGGGAGCACTGTTTTTT. Residues: CASSIDFDTGALFF. J is TRBJ1-4 and V is TRBV19; D call uncertain. Trimming pared 0 bases from V and 13 bases from J, leaving 15 bases between. Germline loops: CDR1 LNHDA, CDR2 SQIVND (reference sequence). This CDR3 comprises 14 residues. Combining the CDR3 with reference TRBV19 and TRBJ1-4 gives the whole variable domain DGGITQSPKYLFRKEGQNVTLSCEQNLNHDAMYWYRQDPGQGLRLIYYSQIVNDFQKGDIAEGYSVSREKKESFPLTVTSAQKNPTAFYLCASSIDFDTGALFFGSGTQLSVL.

The V and J genes are TRBV2 and TRBJ1-5, with 7 bases that match TRBD1. The J segment lost 1 base and the V segment lost 4 bases, leaving 16 bases of the junction unmatched. The CDR3 is made up of 19 amino acids. The V gene's germline CDR1 is SNHLY and CDR2 FYNNEI. The CDR3 nucleotides are TGTGCCAGCAGTGGGGGACCGGGACAGCGCTCTTGGAGCAATCAGCCCCAGCATTTT. Amino acids: CASSGGPGQRSWSNQPQHF.

The chain links TRBV19 to TRBJ1-1; 10 positions agree with TRBD1. This CDR3 spans 15 amino acids. Per germline, CDR1 LNHDA and CDR2 SQIVND (reference sequence). The trim removed 4 bases at V and 5 bases at J, leaving 7 bases unmatched. The DNA of the CDR3 is TGTGCCAGTAGTACGGACAGGGGGGTCGGGACTGAAGCTTTCTTT. Protein: CASSTDRGVGTEAFF. The full variable domain, in which reference TRBV19 and TRBJ1-1 provide the parts outside the CDR3, is DGGITQSPKYLFRKEGQNVTLSCEQNLNHDAMYWYRQDPGQGLRLIYYSQIVNDFQKGDIAEGYSVSREKKESFPLTVTSAQKNPTAFYLCASSTDRGVGTEAFFGQGTRLTVV.

This clonotype was observed a few times. The J gene is TRBJ2-2, the V gene TRBV7-9, with TRBD2 matching over 8 bases. Trimming at V came to 5 bases and at J to 6 bases, leaving 14 bases not matched to a gene. Germline CDR1 is SEHNR and CDR2 is FQNEAQ (reference sequence). The CDR3 totals 17 residues. The CDR3 DNA reads TGTGCCAGCAGCCCGATCGTGGCGGGGGGATCTTCCGGGGAGCTGTTTTTT. Amino acid sequence: CASSPIVAGGSSGELFF.

The sample holds many counts of this clonotype. J is TRBJ2-6 and V is TRBV12-3 or TRBV12-4, with TRBD2 identical over 7 bases. With 5 bases clipped from V and 3 bases from J, the junction kept 10 bases outside the gene matches. The CDR3 spans 17 residues. Here the CDR3 DNA reads TGTGCCAGCAGTCCCCGCGGGGCGGGGGTTGGGGCCAACGTCCTGACTTTC. This encodes CASSPRGAGVGANVLTF.

This clonotype has more than one count but fewer than ten. V gene TRBV5-1 combines with J gene TRBJ2-6, with 8 positions matching TRBD2. The J segment lost 0 bases and the V segment lost 4 bases, leaving 12 bases of the junction unmatched. Germline CDR1 reads SGHRS; CDR2 reads YFSETQ. The CDR3 has 19 residues. CDR3 sequence: CASSRPPGLGTSGANVLTF. The CDR3 DNA reads as TGCGCCAGCAGCCGACCACCGGGACTAGGGACCTCTGGGGCCAACGTCCTGACTTTC.